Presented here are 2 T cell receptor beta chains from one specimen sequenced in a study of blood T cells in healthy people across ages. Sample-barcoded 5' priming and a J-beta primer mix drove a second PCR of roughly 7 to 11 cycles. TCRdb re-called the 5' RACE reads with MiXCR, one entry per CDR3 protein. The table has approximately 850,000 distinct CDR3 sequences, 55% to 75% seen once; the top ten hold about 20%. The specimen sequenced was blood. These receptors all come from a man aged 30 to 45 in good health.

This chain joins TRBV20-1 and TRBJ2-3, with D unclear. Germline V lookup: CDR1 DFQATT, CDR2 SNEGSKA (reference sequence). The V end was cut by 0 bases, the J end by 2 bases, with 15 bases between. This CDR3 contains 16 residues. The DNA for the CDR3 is TGCAGTGCTAGAGACCTTACTAAGCCTGTCACAGATACGCAGTATTTT. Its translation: CSARDLTKPVTDTQYF.

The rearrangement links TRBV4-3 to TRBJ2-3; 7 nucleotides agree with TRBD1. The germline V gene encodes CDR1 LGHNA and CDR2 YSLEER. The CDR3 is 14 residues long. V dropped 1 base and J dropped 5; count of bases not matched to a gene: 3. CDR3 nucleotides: TGCGCCAGCAGCCAAGGTAGACAGGGAGATACGCAGTATTTT. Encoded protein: CASSQGRQGDTQYF.